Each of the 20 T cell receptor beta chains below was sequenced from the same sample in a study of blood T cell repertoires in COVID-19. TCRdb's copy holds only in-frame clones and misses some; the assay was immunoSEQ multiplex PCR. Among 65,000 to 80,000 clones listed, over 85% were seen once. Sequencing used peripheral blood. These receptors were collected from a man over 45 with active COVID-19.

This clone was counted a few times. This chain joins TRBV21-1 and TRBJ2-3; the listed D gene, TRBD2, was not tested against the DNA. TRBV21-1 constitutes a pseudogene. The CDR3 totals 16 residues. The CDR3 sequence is CASSPRTGGVTDTQYF. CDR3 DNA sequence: TGTGCCAGCAGCCCACGGACGGGAGGGGTCACAGATACGCAGTATTTT.

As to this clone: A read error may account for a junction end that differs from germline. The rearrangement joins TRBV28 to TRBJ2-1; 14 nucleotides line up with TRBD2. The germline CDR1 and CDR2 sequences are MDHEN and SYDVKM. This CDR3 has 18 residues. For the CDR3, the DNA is TGTGCCAGCAGTTTCCAGACTAGCGGGAGGGCCCTCTACCATGAGCAGTTCTTC. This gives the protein CASSFQTSGRALYHEQFF.

The CDR3 loop reads CASRKSGGANNEQFF. CDR3 in DNA: TGTGCCAGCAGGAAGAGCGGGGGAGCTAACAATGAGCAGTTCTTC. V gene TRBV2 combines with J gene TRBJ2-1, with 8 nucleotides matching TRBD2. V trimming: 6 bases; J trimming: 5 bases; junction bases outside the gene matches: 9. The germline V gene has CDR1 SNHLY and CDR2 FYNNEI. This CDR3 spans 15 amino acids.

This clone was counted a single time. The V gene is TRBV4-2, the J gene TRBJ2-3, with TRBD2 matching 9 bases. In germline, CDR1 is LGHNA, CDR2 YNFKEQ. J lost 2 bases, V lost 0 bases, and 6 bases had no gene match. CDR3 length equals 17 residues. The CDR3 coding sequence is TGTGCCAGCAGCCAAGATCTAGCGGGATACCCCACAGATACGCAGTATTTT. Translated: CASSQDLAGYPTDTQYF.

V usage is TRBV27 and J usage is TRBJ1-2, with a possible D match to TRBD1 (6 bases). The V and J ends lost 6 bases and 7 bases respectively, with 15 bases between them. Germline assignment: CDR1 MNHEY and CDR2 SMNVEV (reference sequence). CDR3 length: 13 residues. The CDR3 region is CASRAGGGGGYTF. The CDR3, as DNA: TGTGCCAGCAGAGCCGGAGGGGGGGGTGGCTACACCTTC.

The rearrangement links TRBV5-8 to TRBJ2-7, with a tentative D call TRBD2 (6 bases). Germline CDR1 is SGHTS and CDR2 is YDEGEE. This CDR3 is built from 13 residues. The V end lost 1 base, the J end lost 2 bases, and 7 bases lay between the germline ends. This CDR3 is CASSLTGAYEQYF. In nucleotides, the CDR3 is TGTGCCAGCAGCTTGACGGGAGCCTACGAGCAGTACTTC.

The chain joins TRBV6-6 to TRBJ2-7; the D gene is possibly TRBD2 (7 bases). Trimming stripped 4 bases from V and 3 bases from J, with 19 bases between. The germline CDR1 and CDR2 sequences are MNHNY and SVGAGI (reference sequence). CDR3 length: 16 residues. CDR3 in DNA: TGTGCCAGCAGTTCCGCCGGCAGCGGGACATTCTACGAGCAGTACTTC. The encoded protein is CASSSAGSGTFYEQYF.

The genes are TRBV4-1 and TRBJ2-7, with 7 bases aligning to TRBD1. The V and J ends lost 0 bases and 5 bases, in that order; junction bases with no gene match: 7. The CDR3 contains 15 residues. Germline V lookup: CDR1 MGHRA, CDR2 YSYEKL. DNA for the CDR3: TGCGCCAGCAGCCAAGAAGCACAGGGGTACCACGAGCAGTACTTC. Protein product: CASSQEAQGYHEQYF.

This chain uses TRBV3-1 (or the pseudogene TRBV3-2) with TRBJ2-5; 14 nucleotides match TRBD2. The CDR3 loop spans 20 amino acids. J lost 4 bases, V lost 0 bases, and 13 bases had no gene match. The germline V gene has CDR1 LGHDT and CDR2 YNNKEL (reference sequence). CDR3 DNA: TGTGCCAGCAGCCAAGATCCGTTGGGACTAGCGGGAGAGTCTGGAGAGACCCAGTACTTC. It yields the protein CASSQDPLGLAGESGETQYF.

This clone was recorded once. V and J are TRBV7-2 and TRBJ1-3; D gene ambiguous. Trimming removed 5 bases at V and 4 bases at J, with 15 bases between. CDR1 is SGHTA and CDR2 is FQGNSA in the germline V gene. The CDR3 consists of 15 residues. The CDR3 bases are TGTGCCAGCAGCCCCACGGTGTCGGGAGGAAACACCATATATTTT. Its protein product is CASSPTVSGGNTIYF.

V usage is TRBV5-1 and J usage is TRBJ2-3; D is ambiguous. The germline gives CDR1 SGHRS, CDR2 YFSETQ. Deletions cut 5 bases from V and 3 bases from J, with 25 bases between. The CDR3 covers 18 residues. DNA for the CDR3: TGCGCCAGCAGGTCGGGTCTAATAGCTGACGTCTCTACAGATACGCAGTATTTT. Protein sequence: CASRSGLIADVSTDTQYF.

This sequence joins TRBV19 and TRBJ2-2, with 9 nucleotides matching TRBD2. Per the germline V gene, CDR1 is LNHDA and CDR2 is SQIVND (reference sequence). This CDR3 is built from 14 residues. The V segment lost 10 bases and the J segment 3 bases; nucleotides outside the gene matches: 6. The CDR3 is CATKGGGDTGELFF. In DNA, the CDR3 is TGTGCCACAAAAGGCGGGGGGGACACCGGGGAGCTGTTTTTT.

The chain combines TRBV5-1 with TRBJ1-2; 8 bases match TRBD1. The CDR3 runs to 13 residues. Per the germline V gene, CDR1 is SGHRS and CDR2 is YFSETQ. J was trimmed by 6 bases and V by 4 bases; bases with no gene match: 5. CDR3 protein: CASSPGQGNGYTF. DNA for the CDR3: TGCGCCAGCAGCCCCGGACAGGGCAATGGCTACACCTTC.

CDR3 in DNA: TGTGCCAGCAGCCAAGGTAGACAGCCAAGGTTCTTC. Its protein product is CASSQGRQPRFF. V usage is TRBV14 and J usage is TRBJ2-1; perhaps TRBD1 as D (5 bases). The germline V gene has CDR1 SGHDN and CDR2 FVKESK. CDR3 length equals 12 residues. The V gene lost 1 base and the J gene lost 15 bases, with 13 bases spanning the gap.

CDR3 sequence reads: CASSPNLGQGYYEQYF. Here the CDR3 DNA reads TGTGCCAGCAGCCCCAACTTGGGACAGGGGTACTACGAGCAGTACTTC. The chain combines TRBV5-4 with TRBJ2-7, with 10 bases fitting TRBD1. Germline CDR1 SGHNT, CDR2 YYREEE (reference sequence). The ends lost 4 bases at V and 3 bases at J; junction bases unmatched: 10. This CDR3 spans 16 amino acids.

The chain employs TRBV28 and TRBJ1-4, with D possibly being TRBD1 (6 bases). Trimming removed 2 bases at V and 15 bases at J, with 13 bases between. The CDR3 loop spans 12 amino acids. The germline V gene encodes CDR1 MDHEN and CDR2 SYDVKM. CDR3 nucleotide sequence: TGTGCCAGCAGTTTACAGGGGACCGAGTTGTTTTTT. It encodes CASSLQGTELFF.

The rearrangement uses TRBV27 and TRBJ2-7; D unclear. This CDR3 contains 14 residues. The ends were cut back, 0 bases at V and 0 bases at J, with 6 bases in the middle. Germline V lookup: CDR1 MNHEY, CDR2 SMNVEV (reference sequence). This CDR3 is CASSLSFLSYEQYF. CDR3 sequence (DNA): TGTGCCAGCAGTTTATCTTTCCTCTCCTACGAGCAGTACTTC.

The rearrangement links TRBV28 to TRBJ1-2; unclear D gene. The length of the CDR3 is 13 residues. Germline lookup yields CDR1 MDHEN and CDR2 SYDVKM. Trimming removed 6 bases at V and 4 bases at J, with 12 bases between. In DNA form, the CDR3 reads TGTGCCAGCAGAACCGAGGGAACCTATGGCTACACCTTC. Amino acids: CASRTEGTYGYTF.

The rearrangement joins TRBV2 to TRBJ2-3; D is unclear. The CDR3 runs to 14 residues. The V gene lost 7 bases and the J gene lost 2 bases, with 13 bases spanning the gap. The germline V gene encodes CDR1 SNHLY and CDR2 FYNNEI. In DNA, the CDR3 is TGTGCCAGCAACCCCAAGAGGCACACAGATACGCAGTATTTT. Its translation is CASNPKRHTDTQYF.

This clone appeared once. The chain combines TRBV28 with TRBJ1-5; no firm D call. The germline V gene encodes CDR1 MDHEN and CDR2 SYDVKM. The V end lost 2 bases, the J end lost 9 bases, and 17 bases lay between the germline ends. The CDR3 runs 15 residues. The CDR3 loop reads CASSLPSQIRLPQHF. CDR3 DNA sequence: TGTGCCAGCAGTTTACCTAGTCAGATAAGATTGCCCCAGCATTTT. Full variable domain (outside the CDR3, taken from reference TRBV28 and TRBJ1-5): DVKVTQSSRYLVKRTGEKVFLECVQDMDHENMFWYRQDPGLGLRLIYFSYDVKMKEKGDIPEGYSVSREKKERFSLILESASTNQTSMYLCASSLPSQIRLPQHFGDGTRLSIL.